Shown below are 16 T cell receptor beta chains from a single sample sequenced in a study of blood T cell repertoires in COVID-19. Some clones are missing from TCRdb's copy, which holds only in-frame ones; the method was immunoSEQ multiplex PCR. The sample shows around 120,000 clones, around 86% of them seen only once. Source material: peripheral blood. All receptors derive from a man aged 35 to 55 with active or convalescent COVID-19.

The rearrangement joins TRBV18 to TRBJ2-1, with 9 bases that match TRBD1. Germline CDR1 and CDR2: KGHSH and LQKENI. V lost 6 bases, J lost 7 bases, and 7 bases stayed unmatched. This CDR3 spans 14 amino acids. The CDR3 loop is CASSPGQGLNEQFF. Here the CDR3 DNA reads TGTGCCAGCTCTCCGGGACAGGGACTGAATGAGCAGTTCTTC. Complete variable domain (other parts from reference TRBV18 and TRBJ2-1): NAGVMQNPRHLVRRRGQEARLRCSPMKGHSHVYWYRQLPEEGLKFMVYLQKENIIDESGMPKERFSAEFPKEGPSILRIQQVVRGDSAAYFCASSPGQGLNEQFFGPGTRLTVL.

This chain links TRBV5-1 with TRBJ1-1; 8 nucleotides line up with TRBD1. Trimming took 4 bases from V and 0 from J; bases not matched to a gene: 11. This CDR3 has 17 amino acids. Germline V gene sequence: CDR1 SGHRS, CDR2 YFSETQ. This chain's CDR3 is CASSPGTGASLNTEAFF. CDR3 in DNA: TGCGCCAGCAGCCCCGGGACAGGAGCTTCCCTGAACACTGAAGCTTTCTTT.

This sequence joins TRBV25-1 and TRBJ1-3; D is possibly TRBD1 (6 bases). From germline, CDR1 is MGHDK and CDR2 SYGVNS. This CDR3 has 14 residues. The V gene lost 6 bases and the J gene lost 4 bases, with 13 bases spanning the gap. CDR3 loop: CASSEQGWGNTIYF. In DNA form, the CDR3 reads TGTGCCAGCAGCGAACAGGGATGGGGAAACACCATATATTTT.

This chain links TRBV19 with TRBJ2-7; D ambiguous. This CDR3 spans 14 amino acids. Germline V gene data show CDR1 as LNHDA and CDR2 as SQIVND (reference sequence). V dropped 1 base and J dropped 1 base, with 8 bases sitting between them. The CDR3 DNA is TGTGCCAGTAGTATAGCCCTGTTTTCCTACGAGCAGTACTTC. It encodes CASSIALFSYEQYF.

This clone was seen a single time. The V and J genes are TRBV5-6 and TRBJ1-5; unclear D gene. Trimming took 0 bases from V and 2 from J, leaving 9 bases between them. CDR3 length equals 15 residues. Per germline, CDR1 SGHDT and CDR2 YYEEEE. CDR3 DNA sequence: TGTGCCAGCAGCTTGGAAGAGGCGGGCAATCAGCCCCAGCATTTT. Translated: CASSLEEAGNQPQHF.

The chain is built from TRBV5-1 and TRBJ1-4; D ambiguous. Between the trimmed V and J ends, which lost 4 bases and 2 bases, there was a span of 12 bases. Germline CDR1 and CDR2: SGHRS and YFSETQ. CDR3 length: 15 amino acids. CDR3 protein: CASSTSFGTNEKLFF. In nucleotides, the CDR3 is TGCGCCAGCAGCACCTCATTCGGGACTAATGAAAAACTGTTTTTT.

This chain uses TRBV11-2 with TRBJ1-3; 9 bases match TRBD1. V lost 1 base and J lost 1; bases outside the gene matches: 2. The length of the CDR3 is 16 residues. Germline assignment: CDR1 SGHAT and CDR2 FQNNGV. The CDR3: CASSLVGTGSGNTIYF. The DNA for the CDR3 is TGTGCCAGCAGCTTAGTCGGGACAGGGTCTGGAAACACCATATATTTT.

This chain uses TRBV7-9 with TRBJ2-7; TRBD1 matches at 10 bases. V was pared by 4 bases and J by 4 bases, with 4 bases of the junction left unmatched. The CDR3 covers 14 residues. Per the germline V gene, CDR1 is SEHNR and CDR2 is FQNEAQ (reference sequence). Written as DNA, the CDR3 is TGTGCCAGCAGCTCGACAGGGGGCGGGTACGAGCAGTACTTC. Residues: CASSSTGGGYEQYF.

This clone has more than one count but fewer than ten. The J gene is TRBJ1-5, the V gene TRBV6-2 or TRBV6-3; 8 nucleotides align to TRBD1. There are 21 residues in the CDR3. V lost 0 bases and J lost 0; bases outside the gene matches: 16. Germline values: CDR1 MNHEY, CDR2 SVGEGT. For the CDR3, the DNA is TGTGCCAGCAGTTACTCGACAATCGCGACAGGGGCGTTTTATAGCAATCAGCCCCAGCATTTT. Its protein product is CASSYSTIATGAFYSNQPQHF.

The gene calls are TRBV7-6 and TRBJ2-2; 9 bases fit TRBD1. Germline V gene lookup returns CDR1 SGHVS and CDR2 FNYEAQ. Trimming cost V 1 base and J 5 bases; bases outside gene matches: 5. The CDR3 runs to 16 residues. DNA for the CDR3: TGTGCCAGCAGCTTAGGTGGGACAGGGCGGACCGGGGAGCTGTTTTTT. Residues: CASSLGGTGRTGELFF.

The gene calls are TRBV10-3 and TRBJ2-1, with TRBD2 as a possible D gene (6 bases). The CDR3 length is 13 residues. V shed 1 base and J shed 5 bases, with 6 bases lying between them. CDR1 and CDR2 (germline): ENHRY, SYGVKD. The CDR3 DNA reads TGTGCCATCAGTGAGTGGGGGGACAATGAGCAGTTCTTC. This encodes CAISEWGDNEQFF.

This chain links TRBV3-1 (or the pseudogene TRBV3-2) with TRBJ2-7, with TRBD2 identical over 8 bases. V gave up 3 bases and J gave up 4 bases; unmatched junction bases: 17. The CDR3 length is 18 residues. Germline CDR1 is LGHDT and CDR2 is YNNKEL (reference sequence). The CDR3 region has the DNA TGTGCCAGCAGCCAGTCGACCAGGTTGAGCGGGGGCGGGTACGAGCAGTACTTC. It encodes CASSQSTRLSGGGYEQYF.

This clone was seen once. The rearrangement uses TRBV4-3 and TRBJ2-7, with D perhaps TRBD2 (5 bases). Germline V CDR1 and CDR2: LGHNA, YSLEER. This CDR3 contains 16 residues. Trimming pared 0 bases from V and 2 bases from J, leaving 14 bases between. The CDR3 sequence: CASSQDRGIGAYEQYF. CDR3 in DNA: TGCGCCAGCAGCCAAGATCGGGGAATTGGGGCCTACGAGCAGTACTTC.

The V and J genes are TRBV7-9 and TRBJ2-5; TRBD2 matches 13 bases. The CDR3 sequence is 19 residues long. Trimming took 5 bases from V and 2 from J; bases not matched to a gene: 14. Germline loops: CDR1 SEHNR, CDR2 FQNEAQ (reference sequence). The CDR3 sequence is CASSPRTRTSGGPQETQYF. The CDR3, as DNA: TGTGCCAGCAGCCCGCGGACCCGGACTAGCGGGGGTCCACAAGAGACCCAGTACTTC.

This chain connects TRBV19 to TRBJ2-7, with D possibly TRBD1 on 6 matching bases. The CDR3 has 15 residues. In germline, CDR1 is LNHDA, CDR2 SQIVND (reference sequence). Trimming removed 5 bases at V and 3 bases at J, with 17 bases between. The CDR3 sequence is CASSQAGTNFYEQYF. The CDR3 DNA reads as TGTGCCAGTAGTCAAGCCGGGACAAACTTCTACGAGCAGTACTTC.

The chain has TRBV6-5 and TRBJ2-4, with D tentatively TRBD1 (7 bases). Germline CDR1 MNHEY, CDR2 SVGAGI. Between the trimmed V and J ends, which lost 6 bases and 7 bases, there was a span of 19 bases. This CDR3 region has 15 residues. The CDR3 here is CASSPNPSGGNIQYF. The CDR3 DNA follows: TGTGCCAGCAGCCCAAATCCGTCAGGGGGGAACATTCAGTACTTC.